These T cell receptor beta chains were read from a single sample in a study of blood T cell repertoires in COVID-19. Profiled with immunoSEQ multiplex PCR; TCRdb holds only in-frame clones, not every one. This sample has 200,000 to 300,000 clones, with around nine tenths found just once. Source material: peripheral blood. Receptor source: a woman aged 55-75 years with COVID-19, enrolled during active disease. Both conserved end residues are part of each CDR3. Each record gives: clone size, D gene, V gene, J gene, CDR3 protein, CDR3 DNA. The D gene is left open where the match is weak. Some rows mark clone size as missing; the rest say once, few, many or name a class of expanded clone.

>-|TRBD1|TRBV7-9|TRBJ1-4
CASSFTGTANIHPSEKLFF
TGTGCCAGCAGCTTTACCGGGACAGCAAACATACACCCTTCCGAAAAACTGTTTTTT
>-|-|TRBV28|TRBJ1-6
CASSLFGGVHNSPLHF
TGTGCCAGCAGTTTATTTGGTGGAGTCCATAATTCACCCCTCCACTTT
>-|TRBD1|TRBV7-3|TRBJ1-4
CASRRTGDANEKLFF
TGTGCCAGCAGACGGACAGGGGACGCTAATGAAAAACTGTTTTTT
>-|-|TRBV5-5|TRBJ1-3
CASSLEGGGHTIYF
TGTGCCAGCAGCTTAGAGGGCGGCGGACACACCATATATTTT
>-|TRBD2|TRBV13|TRBJ2-3
CASSLGGLAGSLHTQYF
TGTGCCAGCAGCTTAGGCGGACTAGCGGGATCGCTGCATACGCAGTATTTT
>-|-|TRBV18|TRBJ2-5
CASSSQSEETQYF
TGTGCCAGCTCTTCACAGTCAGAAGAGACCCAGTACTTC
>few|TRBD1|TRBV5-6|TRBJ1-5
CASSLWGQVNQPQHF
TGTGCCAGCAGCTTGTGGGGACAGGTAAATCAGCCCCAGCATTTT
>-|-|TRBV29-1|TRBJ2-5
CSGSGLAQETQYF
TGCAGCGGCTCGGGACTCGCCCAGGAGACCCAGTACTTC
>-|TRBD1|TRBV9|TRBJ2-1
CASSVDGGQGAWNEQFF
TGTGCCAGCAGCGTAGATGGGGGACAGGGGGCTTGGAATGAGCAGTTCTTC
>-|-|TRBV5-4|TRBJ1-1
CASSLWGVANTEAFF
TGTGCCAGCAGCTTGTGGGGGGTCGCGAACACTGAAGCTTTCTTT
>-|-|TRBV28|TRBJ2-7
CASSLGIRGSEQYF
TGTGCCAGCAGTTTAGGCATACGGGGTTCCGAGCAGTACTTC
>-|TRBD1|TRBV19|TRBJ1-5
CASSIRTGGSNQPQHF
TGTGCCAGTAGTATCAGGACAGGGGGGAGCAATCAGCCCCAGCATTTT
>-|-|TRBV6-6|TRBJ2-7
CASSSVSYEQYF
TGTGCCAGCAGTTCGGTCTCCTACGAGCAGTACTTC
>-|-|TRBV4-2|TRBJ1-1
CASSPTGPATEAFF
TGTGCCAGCAGCCCGACGGGTCCGGCCACTGAAGCTTTCTTT
>once|TRBD1|TRBV30|TRBJ1-1
CAWRQGLSEAFF
TGTGCCTGGAGACAGGGGTTATCTGAAGCTTTCTTT
>-|-|TRBV11-2|TRBJ1-1
CASSARGLGNTEAFF
TGTGCCAGCAGCGCCAGGGGTCTCGGGAACACTGAAGCTTTCTTT
>-|-|TRBV10-2|TRBJ2-4
CASSEGGGGNIQYF
TGCGCCAGCAGTGAGGGGGGGGGCGGAAACATTCAGTACTTC
>-|-|TRBV6-2/TRBV6-3|TRBJ1-5
CASSRGSNQPQHF
TGTGCCAGCAGCCGAGGGTCGAATCAGCCCCAGCATTTT
>once|-|TRBV30|TRBJ1-1
CAWSVRSGGWSEAFF
TGTGCCTGGAGTGTACGGTCCGGGGGGTGGAGTGAAGCTTTCTTT
>-|TRBD1|TRBV18|TRBJ1-1
CASSFNRGTEAFF
TGTGCCAGCTCCTTTAACAGGGGCACTGAAGCTTTCTTT
>-|TRBD2|TRBV9|TRBJ2-7
CASSVGLAGEYEQYF
TGTGCCAGCAGCGTAGGACTAGCGGGAGAGTACGAGCAGTACTTC
>once|-|TRBV19|TRBJ1-4
CASSYQSNEKLFF
TGTGCCAGTAGTTACCAGTCCAATGAAAAACTGTTTTTT
>-|TRBD1|TRBV28|TRBJ2-1
CASSSSGQELYNEQFF
TGTGCCAGCAGTTCATCAGGACAGGAACTATACAATGAGCAGTTCTTC
>-|-|TRBV5-1|TRBJ2-2
CASSRNAGNTGELFF
TGCGCCAGCAGTCGAAATGCAGGGAACACCGGGGAGCTGTTTTTT
>-|-|TRBV7-8|TRBJ1-4
CASSLAGRRGEKLFF
TGTGCCAGCAGCTTAGCCGGGCGGCGGGGTGAAAAACTGTTTTTT
>once|-|TRBV30|TRBJ2-3
CAWSVQDTQYF
TGTGCCTGGAGTGTACAAGATACGCAGTATTTT
>once|-|TRBV3-1/TRBV3-2|TRBJ2-3
CASRRQSTDTQYF
TGTGCCAGCAGAAGACAGAGCACAGATACGCAGTATTTT
>-|-|TRBV5-1|TRBJ2-7
CASSLEGTLYEQYF
TGCGCCAGCAGCTTGGAGGGGACACTGTACGAGCAGTACTTC
>-|TRBD1|TRBV9|TRBJ1-5
CASSLGTGGTNQPQHF
TGTGCCAGCAGCCTCGGGACAGGGGGCACCAATCAGCCCCAGCATTTT
>once|-|TRBV5-1|TRBJ1-4
CASSVVAFDEKLFF
TGCGCCAGCAGCGTGGTCGCGTTCGATGAAAAACTGTTTTTT
>-|-|TRBV10-3|TRBJ1-2
CAIKGNTQQGYGYTF
TGTGCCATCAAGGGTAATACGCAGCAGGGCTATGGCTACACCTTC
>-|TRBD2|TRBV5-4|TRBJ2-2
CASKLAGVGTGELFF
TGTGCCAGCAAACTAGCGGGAGTGGGAACCGGGGAGCTGTTTTTT
>-|-|TRBV7-9|TRBJ1-1
CASSQRGATEAFF
TGTGCCAGCAGTCAACGGGGGGCCACTGAAGCTTTCTTT
>once|-|TRBV9|TRBJ1-1
CASGRNTEAFF
TGTGCCAGCGGGAGGAACACTGAAGCTTTCTTT
>-|-|TRBV6-5|TRBJ1-2
CASSYIREGGYTF
TGTGCCAGCAGTTATATCCGCGAGGGTGGCTACACCTTC
>-|-|TRBV6-2/TRBV6-3|TRBJ1-1
CASSWTRRNTEAFF
TGTGCCAGCAGTTGGACTAGGAGGAACACTGAAGCTTTCTTT
>-|-|TRBV28|TRBJ1-2
CASSLLNSNYGYTF
TGTGCCAGCAGTTTATTAAACAGTAACTATGGCTACACCTTC
>-|-|TRBV28|TRBJ1-2
CASSFHGRGVGYTF
TGTGCCAGCAGTTTCCACGGGAGGGGCGTTGGCTACACCTTC
>-|TRBD1|TRBV30|TRBJ1-1
CAWSGDREGTEAFF
TGTGCCTGGAGTGGGGACAGGGAGGGCACTGAAGCTTTCTTT
>once|TRBD1|TRBV5-1|TRBJ1-1
CASSPGPTGGNTEAFF
TGCGCCAGCAGCCCTGGACCAACAGGGGGGAACACTGAAGCTTTCTTT